The next 21 T cell receptor beta chains were all read from a single sample in a study of PD-L1 blockade in urothelial cancer. Using immunoSEQ multiplex PCR, the repertoire was profiled, and TCRdb retains in-frame clones only, with some absent. The sample lists about 82,000 clones; roughly 82% were seen once. Source: PBMCs, taken around atezolizumab (anti-PD-L1) treatment. Source of these receptors: a man between 65 and 80 years old with urothelial cancer.

This rearrangement joins TRBV11-2 to TRBJ1-2, with TRBD1 matching 9 bases. CDR3 length equals 16 residues. The J segment lost 2 bases and the V segment lost 1 base, leaving 5 bases of the junction unmatched. CDR1 is SGHAT and CDR2 is FQNNGV in the germline V gene. The CDR3 coding sequence is TGTGCCAGCAGCTTAGGTGGGACAGGGCAAAACTATGGCTACACCTTC. As protein: CASSLGGTGQNYGYTF.

This chain links TRBV27 with TRBJ2-2; 7 nucleotides match TRBD1. CDR3 length: 16 amino acids. Losses at the gene ends were 7 bases for V and 0 bases for J; bases not matched to a gene: 8. The germline V gene encodes CDR1 MNHEY and CDR2 SMNVEV (reference sequence). The CDR3 bases are TGTGCCAGCACCCCATTAGGGGGCACGAACACCGGGGAGCTGTTTTTT. It is translated as CASTPLGGTNTGELFF.

This clone was detected a few times. V usage is TRBV10-3 and J usage is TRBJ2-1; 9 nucleotides align to TRBD1. CDR1 is ENHRY and CDR2 is SYGVKD in the germline V gene. V shed 4 bases and J 8 bases; nucleotides not matched to a gene: 6. This CDR3 is 14 amino acids long. The CDR3 DNA follows: TGTGCCATCAGTGCTGGGGGACAGGGACATGAGCAGTTCTTC. As protein: CAISAGGQGHEQFF.

The rearrangement uses TRBV5-1 and TRBJ1-1, with 7 bases identical to TRBD1. Germline CDR1 reads SGHRS; CDR2 reads YFSETQ. Unmatched junction bases numbered 4, after V lost 0 bases and J lost 11 bases. The CDR3 is 12 amino acids. The CDR3 here is CASSLGQGRAFF. The CDR3 region has the DNA TGCGCCAGCAGCTTGGGACAGGGCCGCGCTTTCTTT. The whole variable domain, remainder taken from reference TRBV5-1 and TRBJ1-1, is KAGVTQTPRYLIKTRGQQVTLSCSPISGHRSVSWYQQTPGQGLQFLFEYFSETQRNKGNFPGRFSGRQFSNSRSEMNVSTLELGDSALYLCASSLGQGRAFFGQGTRLTVV.

This chain connects TRBV7-9 to TRBJ2-2, with 7 positions matching TRBD1. The CDR3 spans 16 residues. Germline CDR1 reads SEHNR; CDR2 reads FQNEAQ (reference sequence). Unmatched junction bases numbered 6, after V lost 3 bases and J lost 2 bases. The CDR3 region is CASSLDRTINTGELFF. The CDR3 coding sequence is TGTGCCAGCAGCTTGGACAGGACAATAAACACCGGGGAGCTGTTTTTT.

This rearrangement joins TRBV7-2 to TRBJ2-5, with D possibly matching TRBD1 (6 bases). Trimming removed 0 bases at V and 5 bases at J, with 13 bases between. Germline values: CDR1 SGHTA, CDR2 FQGNSA. The CDR3 runs 15 residues. The CDR3 sequence: CASSLAGLGGETQYF. CDR3 DNA sequence: TGTGCCAGCAGCTTAGCGGGTTTAGGGGGTGAGACCCAGTACTTC. Based on the CDR3 plus reference TRBV7-2 and TRBJ2-5, the full variable domain is GAGVSQSPSNKVTEKGKDVELRCDPISGHTALYWYRQSLGQGLEFLIYFQGNSAPDKSGLPSDRFSAERTGGSVSTLTIQRTQQEDSAVYLCASSLAGLGGETQYFGPGTRLLVL.

This clone was recorded only once. This rearrangement joins TRBV2 to TRBJ1-2, with D possibly matching TRBD1 (6 bases). Deletions cut 7 bases from V and 3 bases from J, with 12 bases between. Germline lookup yields CDR1 SNHLY and CDR2 FYNNEI. The CDR3 runs 13 residues. CDR3 sequence reads: CASTVSGDYGYTF. CDR3 sequence (DNA): TGTGCCAGCACTGTATCAGGGGACTATGGCTACACCTTC.

V gene TRBV27 combines with J gene TRBJ2-1, with 9 bases lining up with TRBD1. Germline CDR1 reads MNHEY; CDR2 reads SMNVEV (reference sequence). The CDR3 has 17 amino acids. Trimming took 3 bases from V and 0 from J; bases not matched to a gene: 6. The CDR3 reads CASSFGGQGASYNEQFF. DNA for the CDR3: TGTGCCAGCAGTTTCGGGGGACAGGGAGCCTCCTACAATGAGCAGTTCTTC.

This chain joins TRBV7-2 and TRBJ2-7, with 13 bases that match TRBD2. Germline CDR1 reads SGHTA; CDR2 reads FQGNSA. The CDR3 length is 16 residues. The V segment lost 5 bases and the J segment 0 bases; nucleotides outside the gene matches: 4. The CDR3 here is CASSLTSGRSSYEQYF. For the CDR3, the DNA is TGTGCCAGCAGCCTGACTAGCGGGAGGTCCTCCTACGAGCAGTACTTC.

This clone has a handful of counts. The gene calls are TRBV19 and TRBJ2-1; 9 bases line up with TRBD1. CDR3 size: 14 residues. Trimming removed 7 bases from V and 7 bases from J; junction bases left unmatched: 8. The V gene's germline CDR1 is LNHDA and CDR2 SQIVND (reference sequence). As DNA, the CDR3 is TGTGCCAGTATGAGGACAGGGGTGAGGAATGAGCAGTTCTTC. It specifies CASMRTGVRNEQFF.

The chain links TRBV21-1 to TRBJ1-5. TRBV21-1 is a pseudogene. This CDR3 is built from 20 residues. In nucleotides, the CDR3 is TGTGCCAGCAGTACCGGGGGGGGGACAGAACGACTGTATAGCAATCAGCCCCAGCATTTT. Amino acids: CASSTGGGTERLYSNQPQHF.

The CDR3 loop reads CASSPGLAGAETQYF. In nucleotides, the CDR3 is TGTGCCAGCAGCCCCGGACTAGCGGGAGCTGAGACCCAGTACTTC. The chain couples TRBV11-3 to TRBJ2-5; TRBD2 matches 13 bases. The germline V gene encodes CDR1 SGHNT and CDR2 YENEEA. Unmatched junction bases numbered 5, after V lost 5 bases and J lost 5 bases. The CDR3 runs 15 residues.

The chain links TRBV5-1 to TRBJ2-7; D not resolved. Trimming took 5 bases from V and 0 from J, leaving 6 bases between them. The CDR3 has 12 residues. Per germline, CDR1 SGHRS and CDR2 YFSETQ. CDR3 amino acids: CASRADSYEQYF. CDR3 DNA sequence: TGCGCCAGCAGGGCTGACTCCTACGAGCAGTACTTC.

The chain employs TRBV5-1 and TRBJ1-6; unclear D gene. The CDR3 covers 15 residues. V lost 0 bases and J 7 bases, leaving 11 bases between the germline ends. The V gene's germline CDR1 is SGHRS and CDR2 YFSETQ. The CDR3 is CASSLEQMPNSPLHF. The CDR3 bases are TGCGCCAGCAGCTTGGAGCAAATGCCCAATTCACCCCTCCACTTT. The full variable domain, completed using reference TRBV5-1 and TRBJ1-6, is KAGVTQTPRYLIKTRGQQVTLSCSPISGHRSVSWYQQTPGQGLQFLFEYFSETQRNKGNFPGRFSGRQFSNSRSEMNVSTLELGDSALYLCASSLEQMPNSPLHFGNGTRLTVT.

The V gene is TRBV9, the J gene TRBJ2-5; no reliable D call. This CDR3 spans 14 amino acids. Trimming left V 4 bases short and J 4 bases short, with 14 bases between. Germline CDR1 SGDLS, CDR2 YYNGEE. The CDR3 DNA reads as TGTGCCAGCAGCCTCCATGGTAGCCTAGAGACCCAGTACTTC. Protein sequence: CASSLHGSLETQYF.

A single count supports this clone. The gene calls are TRBV15 and TRBJ2-7; D might be TRBD1 (6 bases). This CDR3 has 18 residues. V gave up 0 bases and J gave up 2 bases, with 20 bases separating them. Germline CDR1 is LNHNV and CDR2 is YYDKDF (reference sequence). CDR3 DNA: TGTGCCACCAGCAGAGATCTCGAGGGGGAGACAGTCACCTACGAGCAGTACTTC. Amino acids: CATSRDLEGETVTYEQYF.

This clone was counted a single time. The J gene is TRBJ1-5, the V gene TRBV5-6; a possible D gene is TRBD1 (5 bases). The ends were cut back, 2 bases at V and 0 bases at J, with 6 bases in the middle. Germline V gene lookup returns CDR1 SGHDT and CDR2 YYEEEE. This CDR3 comprises 14 residues. CDR3 bases: TGTGCCAGCAGCTTCAGGGATAGCAATCAGCCCCAGCATTTT. It specifies CASSFRDSNQPQHF.

The chain uses TRBV5-6 and TRBJ1-2, with D uncertain. The CDR3 has 13 amino acids. V was pared by 5 bases and J by 1 base, with 9 bases between. Germline V gene lookup returns CDR1 SGHDT and CDR2 YYEEEE. In DNA, the CDR3 is TGTGCCAGCAGTTCCAGCGATAACTATGGCTACACCTTC. Amino acids: CASSSSDNYGYTF.

The chain has TRBV28 and TRBJ2-5; 9 bases are shared with TRBD2. There are 16 residues in the CDR3. With V trimmed by 7 bases and J by 2 bases, 11 bases remained unmatched. In germline, CDR1 is MDHEN, CDR2 SYDVKM. The CDR3 bases are TGTGCCAGCACTAACCTGGGGGCGGGAGGGCAAGAGACCCAGTACTTC. Translation gives CASTNLGAGGQETQYF. Filled out from reference TRBV28 and TRBJ2-5, the complete variable domain reads DVKVTQSSRYLVKRTGEKVFLECVQDMDHENMFWYRQDPGLGLRLIYFSYDVKMKEKGDIPEGYSVSREKKERFSLILESASTNQTSMYLCASTNLGAGGQETQYFGPGTRLLVL.

J is TRBJ2-5 and V is TRBV10-3; TRBD1 is a possible D gene (5 bases). Trimming pared 4 bases from V and 6 bases from J, leaving 9 bases between. Looked up from germline, CDR1 is ENHRY and CDR2 is SYGVKD. The CDR3 contains 12 residues. The CDR3 bases are TGTGCCATCAGTGCCGACAGACAGACCCAGTACTTC. Amino acid sequence: CAISADRQTQYF.

This clone has a single count. J is TRBJ1-4 and V is TRBV7-2; 7 bases map to TRBD1. V lost 8 bases to trimming and J lost 6 bases; unmatched junction nucleotides: 6. This CDR3 region has 13 residues. In germline, CDR1 is SGHTA, CDR2 FQGNSA. CDR3 region: CASQQGPDEKLFF. In DNA, the CDR3 is TGTGCCAGCCAACAGGGGCCGGATGAAAAACTGTTTTTT.